Each of the 27 T cell receptor beta chains below was sequenced from the same sample in a study of shared clonotypes between healthy human individuals. Assay: immunoSEQ multiplex PCR; the TCRdb copy retains only in-frame clones and omits some. This repertoire shows under 2.5 million clones, 92% found once; its top ten account for around 0.35%. Sequenced sample: naive CD4+ T cells from PBMCs. Subset denoted: CD45RA+ positively selected. These receptor sequences come from a man younger than 35 in good health. Some clones in this sample may be carry-over from other donors' samples.

J is TRBJ2-3 and V is TRBV6-5; 10 nucleotides line up with TRBD1. Germline-derived CDR1 and CDR2 are MNHEY and SVGAGI. The CDR3 consists of 15 residues. Losses at the gene ends were 2 bases for V and 4 bases for J; bases not matched to a gene: 3. This chain's CDR3 is CASSYRDRGSDTQYF. The CDR3 DNA reads TGTGCCAGCAGTTACCGGGACAGGGGATCAGATACGCAGTATTTT.

The table lists this clone with a few counts. The sample holds other DNA sequences that translate to the same CDR3. The chain is built from TRBV28 and TRBJ1-2; D call uncertain. The V gene's germline CDR1 is MDHEN and CDR2 SYDVKM. Trimming pared 8 bases from V and 2 bases from J, leaving 9 bases between. The CDR3 is made up of 12 amino acids. CDR3 in DNA: TGTGCCAGCGGGCGGGCCAACTATGGCTACACCTTC. Encoded protein: CASGRANYGYTF.

The CDR3 loop is CASSFRRETNYEQYF. CDR3 nucleotides: TGTGCCAGCAGCTTTCGTCGGGAAACGAACTACGAGCAGTACTTC. The chain employs TRBV7-2 and TRBJ2-7; weak D call: TRBD2 (5 bases). V was trimmed by 3 bases and J by 3 bases, leaving 15 bases between them. The CDR3 runs to 15 residues. Germline V gives CDR1 SGHTA, CDR2 FQGNSA.

This chain connects TRBV7-9 to TRBJ2-7, with D perhaps matching TRBD1 (6 bases). V was clipped by 8 bases and J by 3 bases, with 14 bases between them. The CDR3 totals 13 residues. The germline V gene encodes CDR1 SEHNR and CDR2 FQNEAQ (reference sequence). CDR3 sequence reads: CASEGHHDYEQYF. For the CDR3, the DNA is TGTGCCAGCGAGGGACACCACGACTACGAGCAGTACTTC.

The gene calls are TRBV4-3 and TRBJ1-1, with D perhaps TRBD1 (6 bases). The CDR3 runs to 15 residues. Trimming stripped 4 bases from V and 3 bases from J, with 15 bases between. Germline-derived CDR1 and CDR2 are LGHNA and YSLEER. CDR3 nucleotides: TGCGCCAGCAGCCTTCAACAGGGTGGAGACACTGAAGCTTTCTTT. Translating it yields CASSLQQGGDTEAFF.

This chain joins TRBV28 and TRBJ2-1, with D possibly called TRBD1 or TRBD2 (6 bases each). The CDR3 length is 17 residues. Germline loops: CDR1 MDHEN, CDR2 SYDVKM. The V end was cut by 5 bases, the J end by 3 bases, with 20 bases between. The CDR3 DNA is TGTGCCAGCAGTCCCTATGGGGAGGAGGGGGTCTACAATGAGCAGTTCTTC. Protein product: CASSPYGEEGVYNEQFF.

About this clone: The sample contains more than one DNA sequence encoding this CDR3. The chain links TRBV5-1 to TRBJ2-7; D call uncertain. CDR3 length equals 11 residues. Germline assignment: CDR1 SGHRS and CDR2 YFSETQ. Trimming took 0 bases from V and 7 from J, leaving 5 bases between them. This chain's CDR3 is CASSLAEEQYF. CDR3 DNA: TGCGCCAGCAGCTTGGCAGAGGAGCAGTACTTC.

V and J are TRBV9 and TRBJ2-2; no firm D call. The CDR3 length is 14 residues. Trimming left V 2 bases short and J 8 bases short, with 13 bases between. Germline V CDR1 and CDR2: SGDLS, YYNGEE. The CDR3 here is CASSVQWFAGELFF. The CDR3 DNA is TGTGCCAGCAGCGTTCAGTGGTTCGCTGGGGAGCTGTTTTTT. The variable domain in full, completed from reference TRBV9 and TRBJ2-2, reads DSGVTQTPKHLITATGQRVTLRCSPRSGDLSVYWYQQSLDQGLQFLIQYYNGEERAKGNILERFSAQQFPDLHSELNLSSLELGDSALYFCASSVQWFAGELFFGEGSRLTVL.

The chain combines TRBV28 with TRBJ2-5; the D is unclear. The CDR3 has 13 amino acids. V was clipped by 8 bases and J by 4 bases, with 14 bases between them. Germline lookup yields CDR1 MDHEN and CDR2 SYDVKM. CDR3 in amino acids: CASQRSRPETQYF. CDR3 DNA sequence: TGTGCCAGCCAGAGGTCTCGCCCAGAGACCCAGTACTTC.

The chain links TRBV7-9 to TRBJ1-4; 8 positions agree with TRBD1. The trim removed 4 bases at V and 4 bases at J, leaving 8 bases unmatched. Per germline, CDR1 SEHNR and CDR2 FQNEAQ (reference sequence). The CDR3 consists of 16 residues. The CDR3 loop reads CASSSDRTGSNEKLFF. For the CDR3, the DNA is TGTGCCAGCAGCTCAGACCGGACAGGGAGTAATGAAAAACTGTTTTTT.

The CDR3 spells CASSPSTGIGTGELFF. CDR3 coding DNA: TGTGCCAGCTCACCAAGTACAGGGATAGGCACCGGGGAGCTGTTTTTT. The rearrangement joins TRBV18 to TRBJ2-2, with a possible D match to TRBD1 (6 bases). Germline values: CDR1 KGHSH, CDR2 LQKENI. V lost 2 bases and J 4 bases, leaving 14 bases between the germline ends. This CDR3 is 16 amino acids long. The variable domain in full, completed from reference TRBV18 and TRBJ2-2, reads NAGVMQNPRHLVRRRGQEARLRCSPMKGHSHVYWYRQLPEEGLKFMVYLQKENIIDESGMPKERFSAEFPKEGPSILRIQQVVRGDSAAYFCASSPSTGIGTGELFFGEGSRLTVL.

Details on this clone: Other DNA sequences in the same sample also yield this CDR3. The CDR3 DNA reads TGTGCCAGCAGTTTAATAAACTATGGCTACACCTTC. This gives the protein CASSLINYGYTF. V and J are TRBV28 and TRBJ1-2; D is unresolved. Per germline, CDR1 MDHEN and CDR2 SYDVKM. The CDR3 is made up of 12 amino acids. V lost 2 bases to trimming and J lost 2 bases, with 3 bases between them.

The chain carries TRBV19 and TRBJ2-7; 7 bases line up with TRBD2. Germline V CDR1 and CDR2: LNHDA, SQIVND (reference sequence). This CDR3 is built from 15 residues. J was trimmed by 2 bases and V by 5 bases; bases with no gene match: 9. In nucleotides, the CDR3 is TGTGCCAGTAGTTCGTATCCCGGGACTACCTACGAGCAGTACTTC. Amino acids: CASSSYPGTTYEQYF.

The J gene is TRBJ2-7, the V gene TRBV7-2, with D tentatively TRBD1 (5 bases). CDR1 is SGHTA, CDR2 FQGNSA, per germline. This CDR3 region has 15 residues. V was trimmed by 3 bases and J by 0 bases, leaving 12 bases between them. CDR3 DNA: TGTGCCAGCAGCTTGGGGCCGAGGAGCTCCTACGAGCAGTACTTC. Its translation: CASSLGPRSSYEQYF. Combining the CDR3 with reference TRBV7-2 and TRBJ2-7 gives the whole variable domain GAGVSQSPSNKVTEKGKDVELRCDPISGHTALYWYRQSLGQGLEFLIYFQGNSAPDKSGLPSDRFSAERTGGSVSTLTIQRTQQEDSAVYLCASSLGPRSSYEQYFGPGTRLTVT.

This chain joins TRBV5-5 and TRBJ1-2; D remains ambiguous. Germline V gives CDR1 SGHKS, CDR2 YYEKEE (reference sequence). V was cut by 1 base and J by 6 bases, with 7 bases left in between. This CDR3 contains 12 residues. The CDR3 region is CASSLPTDGYTF. The CDR3 nucleotides are TGTGCCAGCAGCTTGCCAACAGATGGCTACACCTTC.

The chain carries TRBV5-4 and TRBJ2-3, with 13 nucleotides matching TRBD2. V was clipped by 4 bases and J by 2 bases; unmatched bases: 7. The CDR3 has 17 residues. Per the germline V gene, CDR1 is SGHNT and CDR2 is YYREEE (reference sequence). This CDR3 is CASSPTSGRALTDTQYF. The DNA for the CDR3 is TGTGCCAGCAGCCCTACTAGCGGGAGGGCCCTCACAGATACGCAGTATTTT.

The chain uses TRBV5-1 and TRBJ2-1; 8 bases agree with TRBD1. The CDR3 is made up of 13 amino acids. V shed 3 bases and J 6 bases; nucleotides not matched to a gene: 2. The germline CDR1 and CDR2 sequences are SGHRS and YFSETQ. Here the CDR3 DNA reads TGCGCCAGCAGCTCGGACAGGGTCAATGAGCAGTTCTTC. Protein product: CASSSDRVNEQFF.

In the case of this clone: Other DNA sequences in the same sample also yield this CDR3. The chain has TRBV18 and TRBJ2-1; 8 nucleotides align to TRBD1. Losses at the gene ends were 3 bases for V and 6 bases for J; bases not matched to a gene: 4. The CDR3 runs to 14 residues. Germline V lookup: CDR1 KGHSH, CDR2 LQKENI. CDR3 sequence (DNA): TGTGCCAGCTCACCCCGCACAGGGGGCAATGAGCAGTTCTTC. Amino acids: CASSPRTGGNEQFF.

This sequence joins TRBV5-1 and TRBJ1-2; no reliable D call. CDR3 length equals 13 residues. Germline V gives CDR1 SGHRS, CDR2 YFSETQ. With 5 bases removed from V and 3 bases from J, the gap between germline ends came to 11 bases. CDR3 nucleotides: TGCGCCAGCAGGTCGGTCGGGGACTATGGCTACACCTTC. As protein: CASRSVGDYGYTF. Full variable domain (missing parts from reference TRBV5-1 and TRBJ1-2): KAGVTQTPRYLIKTRGQQVTLSCSPISGHRSVSWYQQTPGQGLQFLFEYFSETQRNKGNFPGRFSGRQFSNSRSEMNVSTLELGDSALYLCASRSVGDYGYTFGSGTRLTVV.

This clone was counted a few times. The gene calls are TRBV18 and TRBJ1-1; D perhaps matches TRBD1 (5 bases). The length of the CDR3 is 13 residues. Germline V CDR1 and CDR2: KGHSH, LQKENI. Trimming cost V 5 bases and J 4 bases, with 11 bases left between them. The CDR3 sequence: CASSTGLPTEAFF. The CDR3 region has the DNA TGTGCCAGCTCAACAGGACTGCCCACTGAAGCTTTCTTT.

In the case of this clone: A junction end diverges from the germline sequence, so it may reflect a read error. The gene calls are TRBV4-1 and TRBJ2-7, with D possibly matching TRBD1 (6 bases). CDR1 is MGHRA and CDR2 is YSYEKL in the germline V gene. The CDR3 is 16 residues long. CDR3 nucleotide sequence: TGCGCCAGCAGCAAAGACCCGGGACAACCCACCTACGAGCAGTACTTC. The encoded protein is CASSKDPGQPTYEQYF.

CDR3 sequence: CASSPLGGPNTGELFF. The DNA of the CDR3 is TGTGCCAGCTCACCTCTCGGGGGCCCGAACACCGGGGAGCTGTTTTTT. The genes are TRBV18 and TRBJ2-2; D is possibly TRBD1 or TRBD2 (6 bases each). There are 16 residues in the CDR3. Germline V lookup: CDR1 KGHSH, CDR2 LQKENI. V lost 3 bases to trimming and J lost 0 bases, with 11 bases between them.

This rearrangement joins TRBV5-6 to TRBJ2-3; D is possibly TRBD1 (6 bases). Per the germline V gene, CDR1 is SGHDT and CDR2 is YYEEEE. The CDR3 covers 17 residues. V lost 5 bases to trimming and J lost 5 bases, with 24 bases between them. CDR3 DNA: TGTGCCAGCAGTCAGGGGCGTGGGGCTCCTCAACGAGATACGCAGTATTTT. It yields the protein CASSQGRGAPQRDTQYF.

The rearrangement uses TRBV28 and TRBJ1-2, with D possibly TRBD1 on 6 matching bases. V dropped 7 bases and J dropped 2 bases, with 11 bases sitting between them. Germline CDR1 reads MDHEN; CDR2 reads SYDVKM. CDR3 length: 13 amino acids. The CDR3 reads CASKRGGNYGYTF. The CDR3 region has the DNA TGTGCCAGCAAGAGGGGGGGAAACTATGGCTACACCTTC.

The rearrangement joins TRBV5-1 to TRBJ2-1, with 8 bases identical to TRBD2. The germline V gene has CDR1 SGHRS and CDR2 YFSETQ. The V gene end was trimmed by 0 bases and the J gene end by 2 bases; junction bases not matched to a gene: 4. The CDR3 consists of 16 residues. The CDR3 sequence: CASSLAGGPAYNEQFF. In nucleotides, the CDR3 is TGCGCCAGCAGCTTGGCGGGAGGGCCTGCCTACAATGAGCAGTTCTTC.

For this clone: In the same sample, other DNA sequences code for this CDR3. This chain joins TRBV7-8 and TRBJ2-3, with 8 bases aligning to TRBD2. This CDR3 region has 14 residues. The trim removed 0 bases at V and 4 bases at J, leaving 0 bases unmatched. Germline loops: CDR1 SGHVS, CDR2 FQNEAQ. The CDR3 region has the DNA TGTGCCAGCAGCTTAGCGCGGGGGGCAGATACGCAGTATTTT. Translating gives CASSLARGADTQYF.

V is TRBV28 and J is TRBJ2-7; 7 nucleotides line up with TRBD2. CDR1 is MDHEN and CDR2 is SYDVKM in the germline V gene. Trimming cost V 1 base and J 5 bases; bases outside gene matches: 11. The CDR3 has 16 amino acids. Written as DNA, the CDR3 is TGTGCCAGCAGTTTATCTTCCGGGGGGTTTTATCACGAGCAGTACTTC. Translation: CASSLSSGGFYHEQYF.